This T cell receptor beta chain was retrieved from a study of early stage breast cancer tumors. Broader study findings: Tumors had approximately 2.5-fold higher T cell density and higher clonality than adjacent normal breast tissue.

The CDR3 is 16 residues long. V lost 0 bases and J lost 8; bases outside the gene matches: 8. Germline lookup yields CDR1 SGDLS and CDR2 YYNGEE. The assay was immunoSEQ multiplex PCR, and TCRdb's table has in-frame clones only and misses some. This repertoire shows about 8,400 clones, approximately 77% found once; its top ten account for 6.5% to 10%. A note on this clone: What it binds is unknown.

This sequence joins TRBV9 and TRBJ2-1, with TRBD2 matching 10 bases. Material: normal breast tissue next to the tumor. This clonotype was sampled from a person between 55 and 70 years old with breast cancer. CDR3 bases: TGTGCCAGCAGCGTAGAAGAGCGGGGGGGCGGGGATGAGCAGTTCTTC. Protein: CASSVEERGGGDEQFF. Drawing the rest from reference TRBV9 and TRBJ2-1, the complete variable domain is DSGVTQTPKHLITATGQRVTLRCSPRSGDLSVYWYQQSLDQGLQFLIQYYNGEERAKGNILERFSAQQFPDLHSELNLSSLELGDSALYFCASSVEERGGGDEQFFGPGTRLTVL.